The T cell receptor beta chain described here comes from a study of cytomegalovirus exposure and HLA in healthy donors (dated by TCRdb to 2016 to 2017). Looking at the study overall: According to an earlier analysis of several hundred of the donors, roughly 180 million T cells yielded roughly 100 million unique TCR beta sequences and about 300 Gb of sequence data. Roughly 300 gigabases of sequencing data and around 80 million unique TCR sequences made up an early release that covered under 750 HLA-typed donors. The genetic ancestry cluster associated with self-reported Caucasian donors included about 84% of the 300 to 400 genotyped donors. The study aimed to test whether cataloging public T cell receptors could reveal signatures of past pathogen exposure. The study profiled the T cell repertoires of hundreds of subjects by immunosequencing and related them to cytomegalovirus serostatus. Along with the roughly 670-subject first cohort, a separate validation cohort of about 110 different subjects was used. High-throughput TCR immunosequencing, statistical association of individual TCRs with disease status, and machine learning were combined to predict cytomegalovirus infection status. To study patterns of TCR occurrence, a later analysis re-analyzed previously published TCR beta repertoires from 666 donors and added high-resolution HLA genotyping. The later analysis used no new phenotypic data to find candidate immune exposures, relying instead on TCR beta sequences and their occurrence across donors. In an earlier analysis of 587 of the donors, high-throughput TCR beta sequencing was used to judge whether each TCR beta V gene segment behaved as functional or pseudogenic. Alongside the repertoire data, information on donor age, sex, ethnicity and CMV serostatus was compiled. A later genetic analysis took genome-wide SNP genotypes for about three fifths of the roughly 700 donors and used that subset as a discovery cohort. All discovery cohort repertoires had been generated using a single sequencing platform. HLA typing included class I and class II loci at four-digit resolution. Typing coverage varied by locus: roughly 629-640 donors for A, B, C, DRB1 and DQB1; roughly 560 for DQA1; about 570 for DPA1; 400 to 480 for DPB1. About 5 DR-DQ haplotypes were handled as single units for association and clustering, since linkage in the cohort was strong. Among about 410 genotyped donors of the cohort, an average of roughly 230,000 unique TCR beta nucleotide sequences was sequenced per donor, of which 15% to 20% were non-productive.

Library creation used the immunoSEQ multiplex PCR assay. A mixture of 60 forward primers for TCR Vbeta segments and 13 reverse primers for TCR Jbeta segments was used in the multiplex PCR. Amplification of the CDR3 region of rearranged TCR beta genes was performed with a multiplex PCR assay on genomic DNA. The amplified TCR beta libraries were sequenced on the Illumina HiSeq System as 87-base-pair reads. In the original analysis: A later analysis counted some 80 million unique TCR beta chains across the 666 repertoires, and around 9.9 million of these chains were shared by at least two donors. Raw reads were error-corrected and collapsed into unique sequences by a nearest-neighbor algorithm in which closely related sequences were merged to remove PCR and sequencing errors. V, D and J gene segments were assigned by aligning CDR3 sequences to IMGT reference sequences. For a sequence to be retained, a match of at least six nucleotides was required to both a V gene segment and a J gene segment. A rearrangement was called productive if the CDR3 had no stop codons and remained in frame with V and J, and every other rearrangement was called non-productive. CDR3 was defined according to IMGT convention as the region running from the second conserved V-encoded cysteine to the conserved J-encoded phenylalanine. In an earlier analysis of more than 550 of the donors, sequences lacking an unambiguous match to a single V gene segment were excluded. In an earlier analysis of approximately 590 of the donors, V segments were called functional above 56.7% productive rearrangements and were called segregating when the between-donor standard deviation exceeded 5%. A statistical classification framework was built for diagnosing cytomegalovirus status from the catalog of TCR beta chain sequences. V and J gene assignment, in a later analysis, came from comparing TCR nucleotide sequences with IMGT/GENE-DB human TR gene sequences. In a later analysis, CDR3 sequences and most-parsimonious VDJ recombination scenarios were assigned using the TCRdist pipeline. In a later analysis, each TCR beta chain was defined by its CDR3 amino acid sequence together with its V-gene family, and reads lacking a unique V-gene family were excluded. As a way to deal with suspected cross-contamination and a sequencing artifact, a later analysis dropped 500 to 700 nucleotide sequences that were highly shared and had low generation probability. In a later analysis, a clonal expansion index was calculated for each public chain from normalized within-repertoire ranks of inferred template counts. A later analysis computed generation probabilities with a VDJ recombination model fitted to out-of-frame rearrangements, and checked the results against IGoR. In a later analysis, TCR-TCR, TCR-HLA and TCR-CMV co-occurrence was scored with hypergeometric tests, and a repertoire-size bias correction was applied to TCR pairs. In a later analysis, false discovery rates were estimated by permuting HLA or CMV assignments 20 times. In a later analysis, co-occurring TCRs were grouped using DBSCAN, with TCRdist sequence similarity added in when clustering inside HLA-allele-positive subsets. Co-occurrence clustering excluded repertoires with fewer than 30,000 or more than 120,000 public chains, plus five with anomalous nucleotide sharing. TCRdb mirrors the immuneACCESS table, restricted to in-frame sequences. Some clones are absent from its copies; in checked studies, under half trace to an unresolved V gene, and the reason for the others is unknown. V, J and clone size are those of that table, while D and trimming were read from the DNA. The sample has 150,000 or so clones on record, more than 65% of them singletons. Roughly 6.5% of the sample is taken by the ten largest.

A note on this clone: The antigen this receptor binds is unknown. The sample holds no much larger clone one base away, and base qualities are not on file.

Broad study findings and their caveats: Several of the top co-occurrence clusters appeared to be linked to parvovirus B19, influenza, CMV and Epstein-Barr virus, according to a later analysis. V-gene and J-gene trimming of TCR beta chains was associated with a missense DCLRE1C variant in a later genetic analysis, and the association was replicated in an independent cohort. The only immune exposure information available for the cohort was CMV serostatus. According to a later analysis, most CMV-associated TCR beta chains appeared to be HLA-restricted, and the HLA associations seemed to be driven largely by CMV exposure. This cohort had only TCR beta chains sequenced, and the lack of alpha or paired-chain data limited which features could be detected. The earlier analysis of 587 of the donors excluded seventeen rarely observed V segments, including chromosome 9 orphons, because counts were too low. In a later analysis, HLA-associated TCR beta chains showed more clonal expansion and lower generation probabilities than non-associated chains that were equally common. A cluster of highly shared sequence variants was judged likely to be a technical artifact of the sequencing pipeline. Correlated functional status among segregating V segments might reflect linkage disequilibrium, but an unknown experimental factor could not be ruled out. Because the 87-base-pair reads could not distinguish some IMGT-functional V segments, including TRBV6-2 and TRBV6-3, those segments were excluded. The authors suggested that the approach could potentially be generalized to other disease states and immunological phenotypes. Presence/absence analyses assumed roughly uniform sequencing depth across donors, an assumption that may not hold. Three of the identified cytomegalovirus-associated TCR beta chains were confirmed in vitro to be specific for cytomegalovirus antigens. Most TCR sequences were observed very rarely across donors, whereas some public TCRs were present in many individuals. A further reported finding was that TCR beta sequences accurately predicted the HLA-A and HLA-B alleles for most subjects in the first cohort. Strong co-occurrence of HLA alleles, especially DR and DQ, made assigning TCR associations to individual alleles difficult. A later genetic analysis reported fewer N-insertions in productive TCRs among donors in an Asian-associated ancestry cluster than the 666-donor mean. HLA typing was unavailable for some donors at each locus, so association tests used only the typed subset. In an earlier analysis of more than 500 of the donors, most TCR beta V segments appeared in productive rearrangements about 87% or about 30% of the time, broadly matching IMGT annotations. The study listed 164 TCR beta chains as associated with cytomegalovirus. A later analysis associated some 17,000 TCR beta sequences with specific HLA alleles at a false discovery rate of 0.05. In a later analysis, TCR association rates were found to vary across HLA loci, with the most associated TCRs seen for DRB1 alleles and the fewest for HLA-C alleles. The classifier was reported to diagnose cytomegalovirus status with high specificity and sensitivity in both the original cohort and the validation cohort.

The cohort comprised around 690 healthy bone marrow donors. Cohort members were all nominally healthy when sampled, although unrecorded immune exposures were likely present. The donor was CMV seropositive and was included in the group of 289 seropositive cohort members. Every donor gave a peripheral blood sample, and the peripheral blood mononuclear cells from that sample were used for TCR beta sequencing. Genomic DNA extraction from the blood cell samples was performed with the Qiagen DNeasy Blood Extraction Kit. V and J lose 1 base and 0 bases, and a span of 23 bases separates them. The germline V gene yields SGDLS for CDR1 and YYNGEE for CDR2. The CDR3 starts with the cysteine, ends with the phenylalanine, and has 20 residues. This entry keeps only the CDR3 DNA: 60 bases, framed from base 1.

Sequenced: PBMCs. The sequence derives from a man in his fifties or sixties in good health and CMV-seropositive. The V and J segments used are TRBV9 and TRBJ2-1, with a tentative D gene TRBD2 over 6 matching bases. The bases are TGTGCCAGCAGCGTAAGAGGAGGGACGGAGACCCTAAGCTCCTACAATGAGCAGTTCTTC. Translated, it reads CASSVRGGTETLSSYNEQFF.